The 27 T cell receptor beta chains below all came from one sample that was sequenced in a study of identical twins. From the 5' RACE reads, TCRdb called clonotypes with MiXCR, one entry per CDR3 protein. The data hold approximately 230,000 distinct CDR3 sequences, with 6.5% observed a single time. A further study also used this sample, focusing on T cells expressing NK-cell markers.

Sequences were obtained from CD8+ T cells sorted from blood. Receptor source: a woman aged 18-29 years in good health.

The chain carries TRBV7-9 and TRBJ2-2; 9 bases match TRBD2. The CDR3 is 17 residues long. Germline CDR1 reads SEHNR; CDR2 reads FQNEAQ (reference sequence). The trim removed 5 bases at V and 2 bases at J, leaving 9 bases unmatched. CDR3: CASSLSRLAENTGELFF. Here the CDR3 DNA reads TGTGCCAGCAGCCTAAGTCGACTAGCGGAAAACACCGGGGAGCTGTTTTTT.

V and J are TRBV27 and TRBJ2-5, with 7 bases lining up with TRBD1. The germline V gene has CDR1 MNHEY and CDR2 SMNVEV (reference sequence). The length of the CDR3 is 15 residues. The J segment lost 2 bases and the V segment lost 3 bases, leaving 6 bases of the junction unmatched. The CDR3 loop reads CASSFFGQVQETQYF. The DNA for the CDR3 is TGTGCCAGCAGTTTTTTTGGACAGGTACAAGAGACCCAGTACTTC.

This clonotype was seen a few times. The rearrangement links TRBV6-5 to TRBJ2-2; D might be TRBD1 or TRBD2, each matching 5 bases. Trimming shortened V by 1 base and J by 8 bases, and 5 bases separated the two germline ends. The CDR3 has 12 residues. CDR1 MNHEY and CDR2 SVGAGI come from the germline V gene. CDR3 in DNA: TGTGCCAGCAGTTACTGGGGGGGGGAGCTGTTTTTT. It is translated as CASSYWGGELFF.

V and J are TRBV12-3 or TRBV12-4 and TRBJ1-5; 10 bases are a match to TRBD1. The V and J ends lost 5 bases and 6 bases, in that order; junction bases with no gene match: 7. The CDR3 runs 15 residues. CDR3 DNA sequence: TGTGCCAGCAGTGCTCCGGGACAGGGGCGTCAGCCCCAGCATTTT. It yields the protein CASSAPGQGRQPQHF.

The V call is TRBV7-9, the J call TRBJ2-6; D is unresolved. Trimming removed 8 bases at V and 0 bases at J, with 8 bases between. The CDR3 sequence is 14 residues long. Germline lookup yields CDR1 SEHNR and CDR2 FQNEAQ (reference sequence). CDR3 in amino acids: CASPILSGANVLTF. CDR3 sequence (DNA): TGTGCCAGCCCCATTCTCTCTGGGGCCAACGTCCTGACTTTC.

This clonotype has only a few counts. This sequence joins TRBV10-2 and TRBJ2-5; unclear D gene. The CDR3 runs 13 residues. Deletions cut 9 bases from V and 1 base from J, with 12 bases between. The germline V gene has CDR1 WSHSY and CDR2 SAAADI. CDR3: CASSTTFQETQYF. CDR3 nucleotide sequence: TGCGCCAGTTCTACGACATTCCAAGAGACCCAGTACTTC.

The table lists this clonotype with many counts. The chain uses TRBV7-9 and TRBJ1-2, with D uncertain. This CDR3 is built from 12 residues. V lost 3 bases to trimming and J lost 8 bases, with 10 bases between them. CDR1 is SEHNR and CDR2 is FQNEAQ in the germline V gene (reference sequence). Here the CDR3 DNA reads TGTGCCAGCAGCTTCGTAGGACCCGGCTACACCTTC. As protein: CASSFVGPGYTF. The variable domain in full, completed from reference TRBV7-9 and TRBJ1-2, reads DTGVSQNPRHKITKRGQNVTFRCDPISEHNRLYWYRQTLGQGPEFLTYFQNEAQLEKSRLLSDRFSAERPKGSFSTLEIQRTEQGDSAMYLCASSFVGPGYTFGSGTRLTVV.

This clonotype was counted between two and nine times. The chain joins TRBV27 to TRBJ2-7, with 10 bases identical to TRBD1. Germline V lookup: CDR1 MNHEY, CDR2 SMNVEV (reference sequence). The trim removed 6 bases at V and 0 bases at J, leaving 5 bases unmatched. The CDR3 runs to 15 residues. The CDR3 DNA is TGTGCCAGCAGCCCCGGACAGGGGGGCTCCTACGAGCAGTACTTC. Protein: CASSPGQGGSYEQYF.

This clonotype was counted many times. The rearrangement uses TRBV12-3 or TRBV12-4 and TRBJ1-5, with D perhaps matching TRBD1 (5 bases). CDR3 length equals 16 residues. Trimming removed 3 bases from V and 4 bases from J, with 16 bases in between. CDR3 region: CASSFFPRGLNQPQHF. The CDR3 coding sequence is TGTGCCAGCAGTTTTTTTCCGAGGGGCCTTAATCAGCCCCAGCATTTT.

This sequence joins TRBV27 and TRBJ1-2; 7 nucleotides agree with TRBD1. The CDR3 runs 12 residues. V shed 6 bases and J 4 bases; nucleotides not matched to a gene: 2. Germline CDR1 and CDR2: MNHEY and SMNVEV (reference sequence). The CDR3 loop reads CASRGQLYGYTF. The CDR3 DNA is TGTGCCAGCAGGGGACAGCTCTATGGCTACACCTTC.

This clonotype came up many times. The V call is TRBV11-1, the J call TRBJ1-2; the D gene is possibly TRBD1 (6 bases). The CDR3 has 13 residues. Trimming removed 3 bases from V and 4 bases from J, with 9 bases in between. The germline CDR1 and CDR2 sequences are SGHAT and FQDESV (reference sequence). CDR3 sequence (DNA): TGTGCCAGCAGCTTCGGACAGACCTATGGCTACACCTTC. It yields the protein CASSFGQTYGYTF.

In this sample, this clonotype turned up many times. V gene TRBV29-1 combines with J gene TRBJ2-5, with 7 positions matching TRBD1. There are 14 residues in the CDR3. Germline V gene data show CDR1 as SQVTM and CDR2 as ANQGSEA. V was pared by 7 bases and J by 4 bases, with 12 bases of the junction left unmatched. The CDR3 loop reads CSAFQTGSGETQYF. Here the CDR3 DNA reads TGCAGCGCCTTTCAGACAGGGTCAGGAGAGACCCAGTACTTC.

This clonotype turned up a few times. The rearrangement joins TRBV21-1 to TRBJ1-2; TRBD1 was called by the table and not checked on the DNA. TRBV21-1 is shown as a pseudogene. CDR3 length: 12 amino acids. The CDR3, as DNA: TGTGCCAGCAGCAAACCAGGGGATGTCTACACCTTC. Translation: CASSKPGDVYTF.

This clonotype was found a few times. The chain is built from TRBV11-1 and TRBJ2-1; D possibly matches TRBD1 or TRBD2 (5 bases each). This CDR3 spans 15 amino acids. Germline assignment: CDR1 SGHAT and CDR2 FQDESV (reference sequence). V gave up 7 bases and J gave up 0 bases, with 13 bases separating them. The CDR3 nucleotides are TGTGCCAGCACCCCTCGAGGGGTCTCCTACAATGAGCAGTTCTTC. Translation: CASTPRGVSYNEQFF. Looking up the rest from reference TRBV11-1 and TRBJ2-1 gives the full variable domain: EAEVAQSPRYKITEKSQAVAFWCDPISGHATLYWYRQILGQGPELLVQFQDESVVDDSQLPKDRFSAERLKGVDSTLKIQPAELGDSAMYLCASTPRGVSYNEQFFGPGTRLTVL.

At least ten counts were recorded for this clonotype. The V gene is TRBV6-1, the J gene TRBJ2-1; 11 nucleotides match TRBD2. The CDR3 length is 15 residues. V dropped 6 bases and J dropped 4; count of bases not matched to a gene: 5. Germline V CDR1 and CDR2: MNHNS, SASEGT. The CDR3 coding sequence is TGTGCCAGCAGCTTTAGCGGGAGGGGGTACAATGAGCAGTTCTTC. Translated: CASSFSGRGYNEQFF.

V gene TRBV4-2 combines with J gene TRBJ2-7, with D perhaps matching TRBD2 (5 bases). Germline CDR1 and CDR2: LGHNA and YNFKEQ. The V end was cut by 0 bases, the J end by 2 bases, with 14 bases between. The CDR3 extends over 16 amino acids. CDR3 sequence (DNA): TGTGCCAGCAGCCAAGAATTCGGCGGGCTGGCCTACGAGCAGTACTTC. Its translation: CASSQEFGGLAYEQYF.

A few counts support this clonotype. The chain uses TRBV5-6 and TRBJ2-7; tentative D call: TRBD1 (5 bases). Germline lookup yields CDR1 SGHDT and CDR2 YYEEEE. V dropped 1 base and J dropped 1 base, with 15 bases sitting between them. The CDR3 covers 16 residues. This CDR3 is CASSLTDTEGSYEQYF. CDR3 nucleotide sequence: TGTGCCAGCAGCTTGACGGACACTGAAGGTTCCTACGAGCAGTACTTC.

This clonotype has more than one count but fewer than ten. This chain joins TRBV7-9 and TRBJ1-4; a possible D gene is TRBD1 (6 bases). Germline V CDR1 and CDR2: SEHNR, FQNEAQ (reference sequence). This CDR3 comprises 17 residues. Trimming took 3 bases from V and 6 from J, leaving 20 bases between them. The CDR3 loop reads CASSFPGTRGYDEKLFF. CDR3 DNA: TGTGCCAGCAGCTTTCCCGGGACAAGAGGGTATGATGAAAAACTGTTTTTT.

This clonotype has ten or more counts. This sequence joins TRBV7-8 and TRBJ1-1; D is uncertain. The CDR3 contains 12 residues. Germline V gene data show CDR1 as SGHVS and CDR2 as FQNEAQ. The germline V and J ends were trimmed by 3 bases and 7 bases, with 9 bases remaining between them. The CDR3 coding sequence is TGTGCCAGCAGCTTTGGTACCGATGAAGCTTTCTTT. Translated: CASSFGTDEAFF.

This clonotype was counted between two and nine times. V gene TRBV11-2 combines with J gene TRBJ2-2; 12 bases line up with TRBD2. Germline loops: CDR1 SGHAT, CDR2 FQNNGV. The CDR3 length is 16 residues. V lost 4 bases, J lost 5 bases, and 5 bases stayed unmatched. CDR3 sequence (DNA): TGTGCCAGCAGCTGGACTAGCGGGGACTTTACCGGGGAGCTGTTTTTT. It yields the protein CASSWTSGDFTGELFF.

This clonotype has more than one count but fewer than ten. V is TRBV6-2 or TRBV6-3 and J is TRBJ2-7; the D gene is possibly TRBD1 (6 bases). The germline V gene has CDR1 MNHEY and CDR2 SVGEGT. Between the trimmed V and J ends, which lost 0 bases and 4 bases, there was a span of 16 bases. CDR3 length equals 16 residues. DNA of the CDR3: TGTGCCAGCAGTTACTCGAGCAGGGGTTTCGCGTACGAGCAGTACTTC. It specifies CASSYSSRGFAYEQYF.

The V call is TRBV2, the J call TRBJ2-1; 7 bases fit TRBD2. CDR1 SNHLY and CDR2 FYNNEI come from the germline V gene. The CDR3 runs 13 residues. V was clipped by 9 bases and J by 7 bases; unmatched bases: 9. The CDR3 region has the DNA TGTGCCAGGGGGGGGATTTGGGAAAATGAGCAGTTCTTC. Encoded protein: CARGGIWENEQFF.

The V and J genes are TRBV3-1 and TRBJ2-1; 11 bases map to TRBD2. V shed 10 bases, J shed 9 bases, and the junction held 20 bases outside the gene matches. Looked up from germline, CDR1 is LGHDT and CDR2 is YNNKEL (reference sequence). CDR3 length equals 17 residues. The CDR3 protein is CATSQEVAGGPGSEQFF. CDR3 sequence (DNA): TGTGCCACCTCCCAGGAGGTAGCGGGGGGGCCTGGTAGTGAGCAGTTCTTC.

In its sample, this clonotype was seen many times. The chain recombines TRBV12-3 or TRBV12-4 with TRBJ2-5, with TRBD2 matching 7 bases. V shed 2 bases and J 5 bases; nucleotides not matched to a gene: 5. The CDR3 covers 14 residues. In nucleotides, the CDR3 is TGTGCCAGCAGTTTAATTAGTAGCGGGGAGACCCAGTACTTC. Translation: CASSLISSGETQYF.

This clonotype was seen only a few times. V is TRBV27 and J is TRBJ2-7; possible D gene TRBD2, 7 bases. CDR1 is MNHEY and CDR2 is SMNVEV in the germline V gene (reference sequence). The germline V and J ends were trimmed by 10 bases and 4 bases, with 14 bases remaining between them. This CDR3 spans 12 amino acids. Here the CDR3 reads CATRRGGYEQYF. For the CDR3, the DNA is TGTGCCACCAGGAGGGGGGGGTACGAGCAGTACTTC.

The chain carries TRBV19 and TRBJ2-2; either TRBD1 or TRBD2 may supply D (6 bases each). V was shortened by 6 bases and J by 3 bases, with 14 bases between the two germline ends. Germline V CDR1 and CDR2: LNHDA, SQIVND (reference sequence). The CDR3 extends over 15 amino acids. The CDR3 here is CASRPAEGDTGELFF. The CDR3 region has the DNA TGTGCCAGTAGGCCAGCGGAGGGGGACACCGGGGAGCTGTTTTTT.

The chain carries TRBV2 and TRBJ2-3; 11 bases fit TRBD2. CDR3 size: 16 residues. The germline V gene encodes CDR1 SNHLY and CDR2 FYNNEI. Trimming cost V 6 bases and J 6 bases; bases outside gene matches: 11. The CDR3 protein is CASSNTIAGGPDTQYF. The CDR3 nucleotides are TGTGCCAGCAGCAACACAATAGCGGGAGGGCCCGATACGCAGTATTTT.